The clone carrying this T cell receptor beta chain was recorded at least ten times. V was shortened by 5 bases and J by 6 bases, with 12 bases between the two germline ends. The CDR3 is 13 amino acids. Per germline, CDR1 SGHRS and CDR2 YFSETQ. This sample is part of a study of early T cells in non-severe SARS-CoV-2 infection. TCRdb called the 5' RACE reads again in MiXCR, with one record for every CDR3 protein. The table shows 66,000 or so distinct CDR3 sequences, with less than 14% occurring only once. The specimen was whole blood. The chain employs TRBV5-1 and TRBJ1-5; no firm D call. The receptor was derived from an adult who was a healthcare worker with PCR-confirmed SARS-CoV-2 infection or an uninfected control (not recorded which). The CDR3 nucleotides are TGCGCCAGCAGAGGAGGGCTAGGTCAGCCCCAGCATTTT. Translated, it gives CASRGGLGQPQHF.